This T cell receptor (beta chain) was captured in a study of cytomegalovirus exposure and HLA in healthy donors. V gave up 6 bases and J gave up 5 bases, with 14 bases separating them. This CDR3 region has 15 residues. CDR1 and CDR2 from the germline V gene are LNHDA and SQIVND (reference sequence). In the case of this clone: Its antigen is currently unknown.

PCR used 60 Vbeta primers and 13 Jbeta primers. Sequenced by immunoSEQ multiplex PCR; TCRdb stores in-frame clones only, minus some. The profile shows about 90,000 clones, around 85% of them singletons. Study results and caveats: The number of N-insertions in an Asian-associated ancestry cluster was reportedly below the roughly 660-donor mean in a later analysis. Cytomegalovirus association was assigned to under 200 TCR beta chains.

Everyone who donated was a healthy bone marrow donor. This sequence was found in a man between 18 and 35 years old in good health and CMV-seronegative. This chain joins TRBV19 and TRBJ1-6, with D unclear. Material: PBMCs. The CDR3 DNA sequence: TGTGCCAGTAGATCCCGGGGTGGGGATAATTCACCCCTCCACTTT. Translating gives CASRSRGGDNSPLHF.